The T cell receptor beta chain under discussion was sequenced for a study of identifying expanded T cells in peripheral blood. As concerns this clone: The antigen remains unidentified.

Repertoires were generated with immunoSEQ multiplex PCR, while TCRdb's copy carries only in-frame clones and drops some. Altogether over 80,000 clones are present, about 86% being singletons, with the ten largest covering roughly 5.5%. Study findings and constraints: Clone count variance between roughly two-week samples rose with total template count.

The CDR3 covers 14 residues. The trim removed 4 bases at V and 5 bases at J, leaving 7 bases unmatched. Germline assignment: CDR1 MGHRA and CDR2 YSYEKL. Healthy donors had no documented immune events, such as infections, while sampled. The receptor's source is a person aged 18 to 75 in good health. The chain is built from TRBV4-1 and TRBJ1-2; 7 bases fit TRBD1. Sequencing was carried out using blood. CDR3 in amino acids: CASSPPGQRYGYTF. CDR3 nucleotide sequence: TGCGCCAGCAGCCCACCGGGACAGAGATATGGCTACACCTTC.